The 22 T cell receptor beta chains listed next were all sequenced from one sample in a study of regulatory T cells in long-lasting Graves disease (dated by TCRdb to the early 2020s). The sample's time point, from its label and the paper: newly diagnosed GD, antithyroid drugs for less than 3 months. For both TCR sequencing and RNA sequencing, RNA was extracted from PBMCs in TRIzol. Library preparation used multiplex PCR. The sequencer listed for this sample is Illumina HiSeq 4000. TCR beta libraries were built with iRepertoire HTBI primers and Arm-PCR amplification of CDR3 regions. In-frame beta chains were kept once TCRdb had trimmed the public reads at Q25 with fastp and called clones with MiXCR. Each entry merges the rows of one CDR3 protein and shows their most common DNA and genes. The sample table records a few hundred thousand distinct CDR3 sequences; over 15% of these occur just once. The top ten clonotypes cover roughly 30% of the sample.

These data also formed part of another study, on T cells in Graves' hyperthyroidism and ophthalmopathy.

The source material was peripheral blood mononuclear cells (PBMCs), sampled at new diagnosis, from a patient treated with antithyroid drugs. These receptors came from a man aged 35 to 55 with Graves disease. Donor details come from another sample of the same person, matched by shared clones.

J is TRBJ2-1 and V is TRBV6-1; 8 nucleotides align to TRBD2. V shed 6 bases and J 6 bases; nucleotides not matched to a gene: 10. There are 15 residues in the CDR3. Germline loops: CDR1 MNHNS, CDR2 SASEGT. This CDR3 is CASSGRGRGGNEQFF. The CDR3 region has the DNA TGTGCCAGCAGCGGCAGGGGTCGGGGGGGCAATGAGCAGTTCTTC.

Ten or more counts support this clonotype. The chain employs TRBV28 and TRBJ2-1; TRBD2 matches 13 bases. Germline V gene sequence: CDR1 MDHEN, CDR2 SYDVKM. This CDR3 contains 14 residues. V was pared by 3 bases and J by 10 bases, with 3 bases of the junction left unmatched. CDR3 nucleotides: TGTGCCAGCAGTTTCCCGACTAGCGGGGGGGAGCAGTTCTTC. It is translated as CASSFPTSGGEQFF.

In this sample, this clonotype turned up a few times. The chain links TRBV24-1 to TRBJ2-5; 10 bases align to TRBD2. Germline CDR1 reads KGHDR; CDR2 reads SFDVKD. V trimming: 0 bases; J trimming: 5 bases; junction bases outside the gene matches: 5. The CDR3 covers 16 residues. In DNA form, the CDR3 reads TGTGCCACCAGTGATTTGTCTAGCGGGGGATTGGAGACCCAGTACTTC. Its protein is CATSDLSSGGLETQYF.

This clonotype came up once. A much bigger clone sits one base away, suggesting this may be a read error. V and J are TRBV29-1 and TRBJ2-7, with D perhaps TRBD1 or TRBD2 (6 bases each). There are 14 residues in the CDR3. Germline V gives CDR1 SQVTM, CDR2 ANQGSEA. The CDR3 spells CSVGGVGGAYEQHF. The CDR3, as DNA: TGCAGCGTGGGGGGCGTGGGGGGAGCCTACGAGCAGCACTTC.

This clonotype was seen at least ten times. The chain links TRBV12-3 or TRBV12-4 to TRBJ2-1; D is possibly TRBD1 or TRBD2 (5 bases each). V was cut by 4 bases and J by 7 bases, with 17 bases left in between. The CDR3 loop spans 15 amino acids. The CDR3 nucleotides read TGTGCCAGCAGTTCCTCGGGACCTCAATGGAATGAGCAGTTCTTC. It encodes CASSSSGPQWNEQFF.

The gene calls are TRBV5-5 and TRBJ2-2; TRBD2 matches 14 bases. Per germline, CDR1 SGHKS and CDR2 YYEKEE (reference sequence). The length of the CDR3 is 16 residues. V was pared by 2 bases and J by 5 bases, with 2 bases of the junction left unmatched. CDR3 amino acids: CASSLGTSGGTGELFF. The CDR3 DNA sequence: TGTGCCAGCAGCTTAGGGACTAGCGGGGGAACCGGGGAGCTGTTTTTT.

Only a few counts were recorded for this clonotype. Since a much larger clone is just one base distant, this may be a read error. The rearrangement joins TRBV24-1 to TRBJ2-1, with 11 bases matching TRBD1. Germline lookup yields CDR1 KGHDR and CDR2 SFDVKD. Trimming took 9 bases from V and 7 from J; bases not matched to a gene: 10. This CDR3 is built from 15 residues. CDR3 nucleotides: TGTGCCACCGGTGGCGGACAGGGGGCAGTGAATGAGCAGTTCTTC. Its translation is CATGGGQGAVNEQFF.

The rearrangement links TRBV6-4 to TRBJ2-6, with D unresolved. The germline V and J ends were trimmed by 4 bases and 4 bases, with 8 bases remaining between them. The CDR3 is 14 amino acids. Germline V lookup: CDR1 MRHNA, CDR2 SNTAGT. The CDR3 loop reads CASSGSAGANVLTF. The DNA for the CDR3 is TGTGCCAGCAGTGGGTCCGCCGGGGCCAACGTCCTGACTTTC.

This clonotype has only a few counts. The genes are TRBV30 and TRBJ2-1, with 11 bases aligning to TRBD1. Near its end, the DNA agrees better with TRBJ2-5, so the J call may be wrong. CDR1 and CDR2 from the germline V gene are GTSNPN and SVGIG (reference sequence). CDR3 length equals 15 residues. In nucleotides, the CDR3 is TGTGCCTGGATCGGGGGGGACAGGGGGAGAGAGACCCAGTACTTC. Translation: CAWIGGDRGRETQYF.

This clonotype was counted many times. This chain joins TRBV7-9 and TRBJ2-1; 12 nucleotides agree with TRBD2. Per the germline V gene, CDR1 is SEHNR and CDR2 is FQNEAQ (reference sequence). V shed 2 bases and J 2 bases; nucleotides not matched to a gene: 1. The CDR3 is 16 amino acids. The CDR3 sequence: CASSLSSGGAYNEQFF. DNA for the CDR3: TGTGCCAGCAGCTTATCTAGCGGGGGGGCCTACAATGAGCAGTTCTTC.

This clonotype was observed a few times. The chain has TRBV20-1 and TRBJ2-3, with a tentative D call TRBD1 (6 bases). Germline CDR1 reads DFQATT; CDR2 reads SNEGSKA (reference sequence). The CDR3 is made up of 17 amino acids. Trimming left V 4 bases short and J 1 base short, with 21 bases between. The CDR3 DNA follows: TGCAGTGCTACTAGCCCCCAGGGGCGAGGGCGCACAGATACGCAGTATTTT. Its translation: CSATSPQGRGRTDTQYF.

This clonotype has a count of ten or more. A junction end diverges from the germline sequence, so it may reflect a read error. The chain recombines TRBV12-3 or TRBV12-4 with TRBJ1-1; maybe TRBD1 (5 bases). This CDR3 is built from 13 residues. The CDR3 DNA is TGTGCCAGCAGCTTAGTTGGGGGGGTTGAAGCTTTCTTT. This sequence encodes CASSLVGGVEAFF.

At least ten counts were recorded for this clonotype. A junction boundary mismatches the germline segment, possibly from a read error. The CDR3 nucleotides are TGTGCCAGCAGCCAGTCCCTAGGAAGCGGGGGGACCGCGAAGACCTTC. Protein sequence: CASSQSLGSGGTAKTF. This sequence joins TRBV3-1 and TRBJ2-7; the match to TRBD2 covers 9 bases. The CDR3 covers 16 residues. CDR1 and CDR2 from the germline V gene are LGHDT and YNNKEL (reference sequence).

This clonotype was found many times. CDR3 loop: CASSLLGSGQPQHF. The CDR3 DNA reads TGTGCCAGCAGTTTATTGGGTTCGGGTCAGCCCCAGCATTTT. The J gene is TRBJ1-5, the V gene TRBV27; D not resolved. In germline, CDR1 is MNHEY, CDR2 SMNVEV (reference sequence). Trimming took 1 base from V and 6 from J, leaving 10 bases between them. This CDR3 is built from 14 residues.

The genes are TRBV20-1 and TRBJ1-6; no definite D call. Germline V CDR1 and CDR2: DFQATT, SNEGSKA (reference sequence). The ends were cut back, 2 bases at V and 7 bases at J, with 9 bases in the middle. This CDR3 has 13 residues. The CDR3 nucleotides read TGCAGTGCTAGAATGGCAGGAAATTCACCCCTCCACTTT. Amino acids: CSARMAGNSPLHF.

CDR3 region: CASSQGGKTEAFF. Here the CDR3 DNA reads TGTGCCAGCTCACAAGGGGGCAAGACTGAAGCTTTCTTT. The rearrangement links TRBV18 to TRBJ1-1; 7 nucleotides match TRBD1. Looked up from germline, CDR1 is KGHSH and CDR2 is LQKENI. After removal of 4 bases from V and 5 bases from J, the junction contained 4 bases not matched to a gene. The CDR3 has 13 amino acids.

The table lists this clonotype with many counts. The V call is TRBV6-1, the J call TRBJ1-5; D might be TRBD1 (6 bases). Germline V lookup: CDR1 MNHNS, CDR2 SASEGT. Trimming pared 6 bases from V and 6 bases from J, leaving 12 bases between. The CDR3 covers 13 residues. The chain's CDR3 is CASRKNRVQPQHF. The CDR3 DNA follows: TGTGCCAGCAGAAAAAACAGGGTTCAGCCCCAGCATTTT.

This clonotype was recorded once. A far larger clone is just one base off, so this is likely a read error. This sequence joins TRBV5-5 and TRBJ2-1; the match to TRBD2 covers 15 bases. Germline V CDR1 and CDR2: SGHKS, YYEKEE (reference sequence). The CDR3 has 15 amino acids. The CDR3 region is CASSLGLAGGLGQFF. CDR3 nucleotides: TGCGCCAGCAGCTTGGGACTAGCGGGGGGACTTGGGCAGTTCTTC. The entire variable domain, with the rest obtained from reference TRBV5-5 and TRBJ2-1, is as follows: DAGVTQSPTHLIKTRGQQVTLRCSPISGHKSVSWYQQVLGQGPQFIFQYYEKEERGRGNFPDRFSARQFPNYSSELNVNALLLGDSALYLCASSLGLAGGLGQFFGPGTRLTVL.

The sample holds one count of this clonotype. The CDR3 loop is CASSPLGQSNEKLFF. In nucleotides, the CDR3 is TGTGCCAGCTCACCACTGGGACAGAGTAATGAAAAACTGTTTTTT. The chain has TRBV18 and TRBJ1-4; TRBD1 matches 7 bases. This CDR3 region has 15 residues. Losses at the gene ends were 1 base for V and 4 bases for J; bases not matched to a gene: 3. Germline loops: CDR1 KGHSH, CDR2 LQKENI. Full variable domain (missing parts from reference TRBV18 and TRBJ1-4): NAGVMQNPRHLVRRRGQEARLRCSPMKGHSHVYWYRQLPEEGLKFMVYLQKENIIDESGMPKERFSAEFPKEGPSILRIQQVVRGDSAAYFCASSPLGQSNEKLFFGSGTQLSVL.

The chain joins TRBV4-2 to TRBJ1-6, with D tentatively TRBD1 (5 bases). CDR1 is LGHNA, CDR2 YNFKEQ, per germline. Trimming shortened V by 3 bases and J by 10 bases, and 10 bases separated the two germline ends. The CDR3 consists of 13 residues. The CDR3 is CASSHGTGSPLHF. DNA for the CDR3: TGTGCCAGCAGCCACGGGACCGGCTCACCCCTCCACTTT.

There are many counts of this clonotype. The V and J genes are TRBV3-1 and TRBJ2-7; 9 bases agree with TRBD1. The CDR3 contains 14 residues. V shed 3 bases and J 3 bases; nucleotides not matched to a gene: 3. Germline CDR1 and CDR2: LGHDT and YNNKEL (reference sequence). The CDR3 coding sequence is TGTGCCAGCAGCCACTGGGACAGGGTCTACGAGCAGTACTTC. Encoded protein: CASSHWDRVYEQYF.

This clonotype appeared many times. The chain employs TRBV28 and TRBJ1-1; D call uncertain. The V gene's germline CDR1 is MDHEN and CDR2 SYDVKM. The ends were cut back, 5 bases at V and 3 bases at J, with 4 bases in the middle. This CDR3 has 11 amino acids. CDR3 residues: CASSQDTEAFF. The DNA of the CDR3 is TGTGCCAGCAGTCAAGACACTGAAGCTTTCTTT.